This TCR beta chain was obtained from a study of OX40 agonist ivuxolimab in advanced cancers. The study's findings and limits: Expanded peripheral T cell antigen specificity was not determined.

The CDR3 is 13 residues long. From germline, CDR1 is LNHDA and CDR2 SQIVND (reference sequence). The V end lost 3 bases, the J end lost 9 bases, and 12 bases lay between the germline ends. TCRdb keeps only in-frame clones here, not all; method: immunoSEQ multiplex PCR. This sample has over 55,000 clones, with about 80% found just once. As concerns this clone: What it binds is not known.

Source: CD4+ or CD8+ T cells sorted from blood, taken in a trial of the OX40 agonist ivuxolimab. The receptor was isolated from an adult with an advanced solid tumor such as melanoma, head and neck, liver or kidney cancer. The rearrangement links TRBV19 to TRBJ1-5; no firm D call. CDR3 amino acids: CASSIEATGPQHF. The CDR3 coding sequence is TGTGCCAGTAGTATCGAGGCAACCGGGCCCCAGCATTTT.